This T cell receptor (beta chain) was retrieved from a study of T cell responses to AZD1222 COVID-19 vaccine. Sequencing used immunoSEQ multiplex PCR; TCRdb keeps in-frame clones, though not all of them. The sample has 90,000 to 150,000 clones, about 90% seen once. The sample was peripheral blood, taken on day 0 of AZD1222 vaccination. This TCR came from an adult in good health.

The CDR3 spells CASSEGVYGYTF. The CDR3 bases are TGTGCCAGCAGTGAGGGGGTCTATGGCTACACCTTC. V usage is TRBV2 and J usage is TRBJ1-2; tentatively, D is TRBD1 (5 bases). Germline V gene data show CDR1 as SNHLY and CDR2 as FYNNEI. V was shortened by 3 bases and J by 4 bases, with 6 bases between the two germline ends. The CDR3 extends over 12 amino acids. Using reference TRBV2 and TRBJ1-2 for the parts outside the CDR3, the full variable domain is EPEVTQTPSHQVTQMGQEVILRCVPISNHLYFYWYRQILGQKVEFLVSFYNNEISEKSEIFDDQFSVERPDGSNFTLKIRSTKLEDSAMYFCASSEGVYGYTFGSGTRLTVV.